Each of the 25 T cell receptor beta chains below was sequenced from the same sample in a study of shared clonotypes between healthy human individuals (dated by TCRdb to about 2020). The method was the immunoSEQ multiplex PCR assay. Not all clones reach the TCRdb copy of this immuneACCESS table, which keeps in-frame sequences only. Checked studies attribute under half of the gap to unresolved V genes and leave the rest unexplained. A total of 1.4 million or so clones appear in this sample, approximately 98.5% of them only once. The ten largest clones represent under 0.45% of the sample. The sequenced material came from naive CD4+ T cells sorted from blood. The intended sense of this specimen's cell subset or site label: CD45RA+ positively selected. The receptors derive from a man younger than 45 in good health.

The V call is TRBV19, the J call TRBJ2-2, with 9 bases identical to TRBD1. The germline CDR1 and CDR2 sequences are LNHDA and SQIVND (reference sequence). The J segment lost 4 bases and the V segment lost 7 bases, leaving 10 bases of the junction unmatched. This CDR3 contains 16 residues. The CDR3 is CASTPTGGRTTGELFF. Here the CDR3 DNA reads TGTGCCAGTACCCCAACAGGGGGCCGTACCACCGGGGAGCTGTTTTTT.

Only one count was recorded for this clone. This chain connects TRBV5-1 to TRBJ2-3; the match to TRBD1 covers 7 bases. Germline CDR1 is SGHRS and CDR2 is YFSETQ. The CDR3 is 16 residues long. V shed 4 bases, J shed 0 bases, and the junction held 8 bases outside the gene matches. The CDR3 sequence is CASSQGTAPSTDTQYF. The CDR3 DNA sequence: TGCGCCAGCAGCCAAGGGACAGCCCCTAGCACAGATACGCAGTATTTT.

The V call is TRBV28, the J call TRBJ1-4, with 10 bases matching TRBD1. Germline CDR1 MDHEN, CDR2 SYDVKM. The J segment lost 8 bases and the V segment lost 6 bases, leaving 9 bases of the junction unmatched. The CDR3 totals 15 residues. In DNA form, the CDR3 reads TGTGCCAGCAGCGACCGACAGGGGGCTGGGGAAAAACTGTTTTTT. Translated: CASSDRQGAGEKLFF.

This sequence joins TRBV7-9 and TRBJ2-7; D may be TRBD1 (6 bases). Germline V lookup: CDR1 SEHNR, CDR2 FQNEAQ (reference sequence). V lost 2 bases and J 7 bases, leaving 9 bases between the germline ends. There are 12 residues in the CDR3. Here the CDR3 reads CASSLWDKEQYF. The DNA for the CDR3 is TGTGCCAGCAGCTTATGGGACAAGGAGCAGTACTTC.

The chain combines TRBV6-4 with TRBJ2-7; 9 positions match TRBD1. Per germline, CDR1 MRHNA and CDR2 SNTAGT. The junction had 14 bases not matched to a gene; V was cut back by 3 bases and J by 5 bases. The CDR3 extends over 17 amino acids. CDR3 protein: CASSESGQTGGKNEQYF. CDR3 nucleotides: TGTGCCAGCAGTGAATCGGGCCAGACAGGGGGAAAAAACGAGCAGTACTTC.

The V call is TRBV5-1, the J call TRBJ2-3, with a tentative D call TRBD1 (6 bases). Trimming stripped 1 base from V and 4 bases from J, with 19 bases between. The germline gives CDR1 SGHRS, CDR2 YFSETQ. The CDR3 runs to 17 residues. The CDR3 bases are TGCGCCAGCAGCTTGTTCGGCAGGGGCAGCACGGCAGATACGCAGTATTTT. Its protein is CASSLFGRGSTADTQYF.

The J gene is TRBJ2-3, the V gene TRBV7-2; 14 bases are shared with TRBD2. Unmatched junction bases numbered 7, after V lost 1 base and J lost 13 bases. The CDR3 consists of 15 residues. Germline assignment: CDR1 SGHTA and CDR2 FQGNSA. CDR3 DNA sequence: TGTGCCAGCAGCTTAGGGGGACTAGCGGGAGTTTTGAAGTATTTT. It codes for CASSLGGLAGVLKYF.

This chain connects TRBV7-2 to TRBJ2-4; possibly TRBD2 for D (5 bases). The CDR3 consists of 17 residues. Germline V lookup: CDR1 SGHTA, CDR2 FQGNSA. V shed 0 bases and J shed 0 bases, with 12 bases lying between them. CDR3 nucleotide sequence: TGTGCCAGCAGCTTAGCTTCGTCCGGACTAGCCAAAAACATTCAGTACTTC. Translated: CASSLASSGLAKNIQYF.

V and J are TRBV6-5 and TRBJ2-3; tentative D call: TRBD2 (6 bases). Germline lookup yields CDR1 MNHEY and CDR2 SVGAGI. This CDR3 spans 15 amino acids. Deletions cut 2 bases from V and 6 bases from J, with 15 bases between. For the CDR3, the DNA is TGTGCCAGCAGTTACGGCGGGACTCTGGGCGATACGCAGTATTTT. Translation gives CASSYGGTLGDTQYF.

V is TRBV4-3 and J is TRBJ2-7; 10 nucleotides line up with TRBD1. The ends lost 3 bases at V and 3 bases at J; junction bases unmatched: 11. The CDR3 covers 17 residues. The germline V gene has CDR1 LGHNA and CDR2 YSLEER. The chain's CDR3 is CASSHRSGTGAVYEQYF. The CDR3 DNA is TGCGCCAGCAGCCACCGATCCGGGACAGGGGCCGTCTACGAGCAGTACTTC.

The V and J genes are TRBV6-5 and TRBJ2-1, with 7 bases fitting TRBD1. Germline V gene data show CDR1 as MNHEY and CDR2 as SVGAGI. The CDR3 is 15 amino acids. V trimming: 5 bases; J trimming: 1 base; junction bases outside the gene matches: 5. CDR3 sequence: CASSPDRASYNEQFF. In DNA, the CDR3 is TGTGCCAGCAGTCCTGACAGGGCTTCCTACAATGAGCAGTTCTTC.

CDR3 sequence: CASSGGVSGNTIYF. DNA for the CDR3: TGCGCCAGCAGCGGAGGGGTTTCGGGAAACACCATATATTTT. The chain carries TRBV5-1 and TRBJ1-3, with D possibly matching TRBD1 (5 bases). V was trimmed by 4 bases and J by 4 bases, leaving 12 bases between them. Germline V gene data show CDR1 as SGHRS and CDR2 as YFSETQ. The CDR3 runs to 14 residues.

The CDR3 coding sequence is TGCAGCGTTCAATCCGGGGGTTACTACGAGCAGTACTTC. Its translation: CSVQSGGYYEQYF. J is TRBJ2-7 and V is TRBV29-1; possibly TRBD2 for D (6 bases). V was cut by 5 bases and J by 3 bases, with 14 bases left in between. This CDR3 spans 13 amino acids. Germline assignment: CDR1 SQVTM and CDR2 ANQGSEA.

The chain employs TRBV28 and TRBJ1-1; no reliable D call. V shed 8 bases and J shed 0 bases, with 10 bases lying between them. This CDR3 is 13 amino acids long. Germline lookup yields CDR1 MDHEN and CDR2 SYDVKM. CDR3 DNA: TGTGCCAGCTTTAGGGTCATGAACACTGAAGCTTTCTTT. Residues: CASFRVMNTEAFF.

The V and J genes are TRBV18 and TRBJ2-7; 9 bases line up with TRBD1. The CDR3 is 15 amino acids. CDR1 and CDR2 from the germline V gene are KGHSH and LQKENI. The ends lost 0 bases at V and 5 bases at J; junction bases unmatched: 5. CDR3 nucleotides: TGTGCCAGCTCACCACCGGGACAGGGATCCAACGAGCAGTACTTC. This codes for CASSPPGQGSNEQYF. Supplemented by reference TRBV18 and TRBJ2-7, the full variable domain reads NAGVMQNPRHLVRRRGQEARLRCSPMKGHSHVYWYRQLPEEGLKFMVYLQKENIIDESGMPKERFSAEFPKEGPSILRIQQVVRGDSAAYFCASSPPGQGSNEQYFGPGTRLTVT.

CDR3 sequence: CASSPILVDGSSGANVLTF. The DNA of the CDR3 is TGTGCCAGCTCACCGATACTAGTTGACGGAAGCTCTGGGGCCAACGTCCTGACTTTC. The V call is TRBV18, the J call TRBJ2-6; the D gene is possibly TRBD2 (5 bases). In germline, CDR1 is KGHSH, CDR2 LQKENI. Trimming left V 3 bases short and J 0 bases short, with 18 bases between. The CDR3 is 19 amino acids.

This clone is a singleton in its sample. This chain connects TRBV14 to TRBJ2-1; TRBD2 matches at 9 bases. Germline-derived CDR1 and CDR2 are SGHDN and FVKESK. After removal of 3 bases from V and 5 bases from J, the junction contained 20 bases not matched to a gene. This CDR3 is built from 20 residues. This CDR3 is CASSQWTPLAGSSGDNEQFF. The CDR3, as DNA: TGTGCCAGCAGCCAGTGGACGCCGCTAGCGGGATCCTCAGGGGACAATGAGCAGTTCTTC.

The chain has TRBV7-2 and TRBJ1-5; D ambiguous. The CDR3 is made up of 17 amino acids. CDR1 and CDR2 (germline): SGHTA, FQGNSA. With 3 bases removed from V and 0 bases from J, the gap between germline ends came to 15 bases. The CDR3, as DNA: TGTGCCAGCAGCTTTGACAACCCTTATTATAGCAATCAGCCCCAGCATTTT. Translating gives CASSFDNPYYSNQPQHF. Drawing the rest from reference TRBV7-2 and TRBJ1-5, the complete variable domain is GAGVSQSPSNKVTEKGKDVELRCDPISGHTALYWYRQSLGQGLEFLIYFQGNSAPDKSGLPSDRFSAERTGGSVSTLTIQRTQQEDSAVYLCASSFDNPYYSNQPQHFGDGTRLSIL.

The CDR3 sequence: CASSVRDSLAKNIQYF. CDR3 DNA sequence: TGTGCCAGCAGTGTTCGGGACAGTCTAGCCAAAAACATTCAGTACTTC. The chain employs TRBV2 and TRBJ2-4, with TRBD1 matching 7 bases. Germline V gene sequence: CDR1 SNHLY, CDR2 FYNNEI. The CDR3 runs 16 residues. Losses at the gene ends were 4 bases for V and 0 bases for J; bases not matched to a gene: 6. Full variable domain (missing parts from reference TRBV2 and TRBJ2-4): EPEVTQTPSHQVTQMGQEVILRCVPISNHLYFYWYRQILGQKVEFLVSFYNNEISEKSEIFDDQFSVERPDGSNFTLKIRSTKLEDSAMYFCASSVRDSLAKNIQYFGAGTRLSVL.

The rearrangement uses TRBV11-2 and TRBJ2-1, with D possibly being TRBD2 (6 bases). This CDR3 contains 15 residues. With 4 bases removed from V and 4 bases from J, the gap between germline ends came to 14 bases. The germline gives CDR1 SGHAT, CDR2 FQNNGV. The CDR3 DNA reads TGTGCCAGCAGCTCCACGGACGGGGGTTACAATGAGCAGTTCTTC. This codes for CASSSTDGGYNEQFF.

This rearrangement joins TRBV18 to TRBJ1-3, with D uncertain. CDR1 is KGHSH, CDR2 LQKENI, per germline. Trimming pared 0 bases from V and 3 bases from J, leaving 9 bases between. The CDR3 has 15 residues. CDR3 in amino acids: CASSPPSRSGNTIYF. CDR3 nucleotide sequence: TGTGCCAGCTCACCACCGAGTAGGAGTGGAAACACCATATATTTT. Full variable domain (outside the CDR3, taken from reference TRBV18 and TRBJ1-3): NAGVMQNPRHLVRRRGQEARLRCSPMKGHSHVYWYRQLPEEGLKFMVYLQKENIIDESGMPKERFSAEFPKEGPSILRIQQVVRGDSAAYFCASSPPSRSGNTIYFGEGSWLTVV.

The rearrangement uses TRBV7-6 and TRBJ1-1; a weak D match, TRBD1 (6 bases). This CDR3 contains 14 residues. Germline assignment: CDR1 SGHVS and CDR2 FNYEAQ. V was trimmed by 3 bases and J by 4 bases, leaving 12 bases between them. As DNA, the CDR3 is TGTGCCAGCAGCTTTTCGGGGGCGTCCACTGAAGCTTTCTTT. Its translation: CASSFSGASTEAFF.

Points on this clone: This CDR3 is also generated by other DNA sequences in the sample. The V call is TRBV19, the J call TRBJ1-2; D not resolved. Germline V gives CDR1 LNHDA, CDR2 SQIVND (reference sequence). The CDR3 length is 10 residues. V dropped 9 bases and J dropped 4 bases, with 6 bases sitting between them. This CDR3 reads CASSSYGYTF. For the CDR3, the DNA is TGTGCCAGCAGCAGCTATGGCTACACCTTC.

This sequence joins TRBV30 and TRBJ2-1, with 7 bases matching TRBD2. Germline V CDR1 and CDR2: GTSNPN, SVGIG (reference sequence). This CDR3 comprises 12 residues. J gave up 8 bases and V 3 bases, and 4 bases lay outside the gene matches. The CDR3 DNA reads TGTGCCTGGAGCCCCCGGGGGGATGAGCAGTTCTTC. It yields the protein CAWSPRGDEQFF.

V gene TRBV18 combines with J gene TRBJ2-5; possibly TRBD1 or TRBD2 for D (6 bases each). The ends were cut back, 2 bases at V and 6 bases at J, with 10 bases in the middle. The CDR3 contains 13 residues. The germline CDR1 and CDR2 sequences are KGHSH and LQKENI. In DNA form, the CDR3 reads TGTGCCAGCTCACCAAGGGGGGCAAAGACCCAGTACTTC. Its translation: CASSPRGAKTQYF.